This T cell receptor (beta chain) was sequenced during a study of blood T cell repertoires in COVID-19. Using immunoSEQ multiplex PCR, the repertoire was profiled, and TCRdb retains in-frame clones only, with some absent. The sample consists of 150,000 to 190,000 clones, 84% of them appearing once. Trimming stripped 4 bases from V and 7 bases from J, with 15 bases between. Germline V gives CDR1 SGHNT, CDR2 YYREEE (reference sequence). This CDR3 is built from 14 residues. Sequencing used PBMCs or T cells enriched from blood (not recorded which). The clonotype was recovered from a man aged 50 to 60 who had recovered from COVID-19. The chain is built from TRBV5-4 and TRBJ2-1, with D perhaps TRBD2 (6 bases). The CDR3 loop is CASSTQVRGNEQFF. For the CDR3, the DNA is TGTGCCAGCAGCACTCAGGTGCGGGGTAATGAGCAGTTCTTC.